Listed below are T cell receptor beta chains from one sample, sequenced in a study of T cell responses to AZD1222 COVID-19 vaccine. Clones were read by immunoSEQ multiplex PCR, and TCRdb kept only the in-frame ones, dropping some. This table holds about 140,000 clones, about 86% found once. The sequencing used peripheral blood, collected on day 0 of AZD1222 vaccination. These receptors were obtained from an adult in good health. The CDR3 runs from the conserved cysteine through the conserved F or W. A D gene is named only where the DNA matches it firmly. Clone size is given for some rows only: seen once, a few or many times, or a class if the clone is expanded.

CDR3 length	V gene	J gene	clone size	D gene	CDR3 protein	CDR3 DNA
17	TRBV7-2	TRBJ2-1	NA	TRBD2	CASSSGPGLAAYNEQFF	TGTGCCAGCAGCTCCGGGCCAGGGCTAGCGGCCTACAATGAGCAGTTCTTC
14	TRBV10-3	TRBJ2-2	once	NA	CAISEFGNTGELFF	TGTGCCATCAGTGAGTTTGGGAACACCGGGGAGCTGTTTTTT
16	TRBV10-3	TRBJ1-2	NA	NA	CAIKPANVRFNYGYTF	TGTGCCATCAAACCGGCCAACGTAAGATTTAACTATGGCTACACCTTC
16	TRBV25-1	TRBJ2-1	NA	TRBD2	CASTDPTSGWGSEQFF	TGTGCCAGCACCGACCCGACTAGCGGCTGGGGAAGTGAGCAGTTCTTC
14	TRBV6-2/TRBV6-3	TRBJ1-5	NA	NA	CASSPGGSNQPQHF	TGTGCCAGCAGTCCGGGGGGAAGCAATCAGCCCCAGCATTTT
14	TRBV28	TRBJ1-1	NA	NA	CASSLGGVNTEAFF	TGTGCCAGCAGTTTGGGGGGAGTGAACACTGAAGCTTTCTTT
13	TRBV11-3	TRBJ2-7	NA	NA	CASSLTLRDEQYF	TGTGCCAGCAGCTTGACCCTACGGGACGAGCAGTACTTC
15	TRBV6-1	TRBJ2-7	NA	NA	CASSEQGGGPYEQYF	TGTGCCAGCAGTGAACAGGGGGGAGGGCCCTACGAGCAGTACTTC
12	TRBV19	TRBJ1-6	NA	NA	CASGFPNSPLHF	TGTGCCAGTGGGTTTCCTAATTCACCCCTCCACTTT
15	TRBV6-5	TRBJ1-1	NA	NA	CASSYTTPGKTEAFF	TGTGCCAGCAGTTACACTACGCCAGGGAAGACTGAAGCTTTCTTT
12	TRBV5-1	TRBJ2-3	NA	NA	CASSPSTDTQYF	TGCGCCAGCAGCCCCTCCACAGATACGCAGTATTTT
15	TRBV14	TRBJ1-1	NA	NA	CASSQYFTANTEAFF	TGTGCCAGCAGCCAATATTTTACAGCGAACACTGAAGCTTTCTTT
14	TRBV27	TRBJ1-5	NA	NA	CASSLHPHNQPQHF	TGTGCCAGCAGTTTACACCCCCATAATCAGCCCCAGCATTTT
14	TRBV2	TRBJ1-3	NA	NA	CASRNQGSGNTIYF	TGTGCCAGCAGGAACCAGGGCTCTGGAAACACCATATATTTT
13	TRBV5-6	TRBJ2-7	few	NA	CASSLVPLSEQYF	TGTGCCAGCAGCTTGGTCCCGTTATCCGAGCAGTACTTC
14	TRBV5-4	TRBJ2-5	NA	NA	CASSLEENQETQYF	TGTGCCAGCAGCTTGGAAGAGAACCAAGAGACCCAGTACTTC
15	TRBV28	TRBJ1-6	NA	NA	CASSFSGLVNSPLHF	TGTGCCAGCAGTTTTTCGGGACTGGTGAATTCACCCCTCCACTTT
13	TRBV3-1/TRBV3-2	TRBJ2-7	NA	NA	CASSRRDTYEQYF	TGTGCCAGCAGCCGACGGGACACCTACGAGCAGTACTTC
16	TRBV24-1	TRBJ2-1	NA	TRBD1	CATSQTGTGSSYEQFF	TGTGCCACCAGTCAGACCGGGACAGGGAGTAGCTATGAGCAGTTCTTC
13	TRBV13	TRBJ1-1	NA	NA	CASSPVMNTEAFF	TGTGCCAGCAGCCCCGTTATGAACACTGAAGCTTTCTTT
18	TRBV19	TRBJ2-6	NA	TRBD1	CASRRTGGSLRGANVLTF	TGTGCCAGTAGGAGGACAGGGGGCTCCCTCAGGGGGGCCAACGTCCTGACTTTC
15	TRBV6-2/TRBV6-3	TRBJ1-2	NA	NA	CASSYPSQAIYGYTF	TGTGCCAGCAGTTACCCATCCCAAGCGATCTATGGCTACACCTTC
17	TRBV19	TRBJ2-2	NA	TRBD1	CASTLAGTGLYTGELFF	TGTGCCAGTACCCTGGCCGGGACAGGGCTTTACACCGGGGAGCTGTTTTTT
15	TRBV7-2	TRBJ1-3	NA	NA	CASSTDRNSGNTIYF	TGTGCCAGCAGCACAGACAGAAACTCTGGAAACACCATATATTTT
12	TRBV10-1	TRBJ2-2	NA	NA	CASSVSSAELFF	TGCGCCAGCAGTGTCTCTTCCGCGGAGCTGTTTTTT
12	TRBV9	TRBJ2-7	NA	NA	CASSGISYEQYF	TGTGCCAGCAGCGGGATCTCCTACGAGCAGTACTTC
13	TRBV11-2	TRBJ2-6	NA	NA	CASRVSGANVLTF	TGTGCCAGCAGGGTTTCCGGGGCCAACGTCCTGACTTTC
16	TRBV4-3	TRBJ2-1	NA	NA	CASSQGLASSYNEQFF	TGCGCCAGCAGCCAAGGCCTAGCGAGCTCCTACAATGAGCAGTTCTTC
14	TRBV2	TRBJ1-2	NA	TRBD1	CASREGQGYYGYTF	TGTGCCAGCAGGGAGGGACAGGGGTACTATGGCTACACCTTC
13	TRBV12-3/TRBV12-4	TRBJ1-2	once	NA	CASTNGGAGGYTF	TGTGCCAGCACCAACGGGGGGGCGGGTGGCTACACCTTC
13	TRBV10-3	TRBJ1-6	NA	NA	CAISESTGVPLHF	TGTGCCATCAGTGAGTCGACGGGCGTACCCCTCCACTTT
17	TRBV7-9	TRBJ1-4	NA	NA	CASSPYPDGRGGEKLFF	TGTGCCAGCAGCCCCTATCCGGACGGCCGTGGAGGTGAAAAACTGTTTTTT
11	TRBV7-9	TRBJ2-1	NA	TRBD2	CAIRGGDEQFF	TGTGCCATCCGGGGAGGGGATGAGCAGTTCTTC
14	TRBV30	TRBJ1-4	NA	NA	CAWSRGTDNEKLFF	TGTGCCTGGAGCAGGGGCACTGATAATGAAAAACTGTTTTTT
15	TRBV7-2	TRBJ1-5	NA	NA	CASSPLGRPGQPQHF	TGTGCCAGCTCCCCGTTGGGGAGACCAGGTCAGCCCCAGCATTTT
17	TRBV15	TRBJ2-3	NA	NA	CATSGPGSSHPTDTQYF	TGTGCCACCAGCGGACCCGGTAGTTCCCACCCCACAGATACGCAGTATTTT
14	TRBV27	TRBJ1-5	once	TRBD1	CASRGQGSMQPQHF	TGTGCCAGCAGAGGACAGGGTAGTATGCAGCCCCAGCATTTT
10	TRBV20-1	TRBJ2-5	NA	TRBD1	CSATGGTQYF	TGCAGTGCTACAGGGGGGACCCAGTACTTC
13	TRBV7-9	TRBJ1-2	NA	TRBD1	CASSFDRADGYTF	TGTGCCAGCAGCTTTGACAGGGCGGATGGCTACACCTTC
15	TRBV3-1/TRBV3-2	TRBJ2-7	NA	NA	CASSQDGRATYEQYF	TGTGCCAGCAGCCAAGACGGGCGGGCAACCTACGAGCAGTACTTC
15	TRBV1	TRBJ2-7	NA	NA	CTSSQVTGLSYEQYF	TGCACCAGCAGCCAAGTGACGGGCCTCTCCTACGAGCAGTACTTC
12	TRBV9	TRBJ1-3	NA	NA	CASSVVGNTIYF	TGTGCCAGCAGCGTAGTCGGAAACACCATATATTTT
13	TRBV2	TRBJ1-4	NA	NA	CASREVFQEKLFF	TGTGCCAGCAGGGAAGTATTTCAGGAAAAACTGTTTTTT
15	TRBV5-5	TRBJ2-1	once	NA	CASSWGGSSYNEQFF	TGTGCCAGCAGCTGGGGAGGATCCTCCTACAATGAGCAGTTCTTC
14	TRBV5-1	TRBJ1-4	NA	TRBD1	CASSLGQGGEKLFF	TGCGCCAGCAGCCTTGGACAGGGGGGTGAAAAACTGTTTTTT
15	TRBV6-5	TRBJ1-4	once	NA	CASTPFATEREKLFF	TGTGCCAGCACCCCGTTCGCGACCGAGAGGGAAAAACTGTTTTTT
12	TRBV5-1	TRBJ2-1	NA	NA	CASSSPTIEQFF	TGCGCCAGCAGCTCGCCCACTATAGAGCAGTTCTTC
16	TRBV19	TRBJ2-5	NA	NA	CASSINRAGYAETQYF	TGTGCCAGTAGTATAAACAGGGCGGGGTATGCGGAGACCCAGTACTTC
14	TRBV4-1	TRBJ1-3	once	NA	CASSRDRSGNTIYF	TGCGCCAGCAGTCGGGACCGCTCTGGAAACACCATATATTTT
13	TRBV6-2/TRBV6-3	TRBJ1-2	NA	NA	CASSYSGTDGYTF	TGTGCCAGCAGTTACTCTGGGACTGATGGCTACACCTTC
12	TRBV7-2	TRBJ2-1	NA	NA	CASSLDANEQFF	TGTGCCAGCAGCTTAGACGCCAATGAGCAGTTCTTC